The 14 T cell receptor beta chains given below trace back to one sample, sequenced in a study of spatial heterogeneity in lung cancer. Via MiXCR, TCRdb re-called the 5' RACE reads, giving one row per CDR3 protein. The sample holds about 16,000 distinct CDR3 sequences; about 5.8% are singletons and the top ten take about 9.4%. Described time point: sample taken at primary tumor resection. The antigens these receptors bind are not known. General study findings and limits: How many expanded intratumoral alpha and beta TCRs were present tracked the tumor mutation count, which was a count of nonsynonymous mutations.

Sequencing used lung tumor tissue, obtained at surgery. The source is a female donor with early-stage non-small cell lung cancer.

This clonotype was seen ten or more times. The chain carries TRBV7-2 and TRBJ1-5, with D perhaps TRBD1 (5 bases). Trimming stripped 5 bases from V and 0 bases from J, with 11 bases between. CDR1 is SGHTA, CDR2 FQGNSA, per germline. The CDR3 has 15 residues. The CDR3 loop reads CASSPGTGSNQPQHF. The DNA of the CDR3 is TGTGCCAGCAGCCCTGGGACGGGTAGCAATCAGCCCCAGCATTTT.

This clonotype showed up many times. The rearrangement links TRBV27 to TRBJ1-5; a possible D gene is TRBD1 (5 bases). Trimming pared 3 bases from V and 1 base from J, leaving 10 bases between. The length of the CDR3 is 15 residues. Germline loops: CDR1 MNHEY, CDR2 SMNVEV (reference sequence). CDR3 loop: CASSLWGMSNQPQHF. In DNA, the CDR3 is TGTGCCAGCAGTTTGTGGGGCATGAGCAATCAGCCCCAGCATTTT.

At least ten counts were recorded for this clonotype. The chain couples TRBV6-6 to TRBJ1-1; D is undetermined. V lost 0 bases and J lost 0, with 8 bases in between. The CDR3 loop spans 15 amino acids. Germline V gene lookup returns CDR1 MNHNY and CDR2 SVGAGI (reference sequence). The CDR3 protein is CASSYSPAMNTEAFF. CDR3 DNA sequence: TGTGCCAGCAGTTACTCGCCGGCCATGAACACTGAAGCTTTCTTT.

This clonotype has just a few counts. V is TRBV20-1 and J is TRBJ2-7, with 9 bases that match TRBD1. The junction had 1 base not matched to a gene; V was cut back by 4 bases and J by 0 bases. Per germline, CDR1 DFQATT and CDR2 SNEGSKA (reference sequence). This CDR3 region has 13 residues. The CDR3: CSAKQGASYEQYF. The CDR3 bases are TGCAGTGCTAAACAGGGGGCCTCCTACGAGCAGTACTTC.

In its sample, this clonotype was seen many times. The V call is TRBV19, the J call TRBJ1-4, with unresolved D. The CDR3 consists of 10 residues. Trimming stripped 9 bases from V and 6 bases from J, with 5 bases between. Germline V gene lookup returns CDR1 LNHDA and CDR2 SQIVND (reference sequence). CDR3 residues: CASGYEKLFF. The CDR3 DNA follows: TGTGCCAGCGGATATGAAAAACTGTTTTTT.

This clonotype has ten or more counts. V and J are TRBV5-4 and TRBJ1-2, with D maybe TRBD1 (6 bases). CDR1 SGHNT and CDR2 YYREEE come from the germline V gene (reference sequence). The CDR3 runs 14 residues. V was pared by 0 bases and J by 5 bases, with 11 bases between. CDR3 DNA sequence: TGTGCCAGCAGCTTGGCGGGACAACAGTATGGCTACACCTTC. It encodes CASSLAGQQYGYTF.

This clonotype occurred many times. This chain connects TRBV6-6 to TRBJ2-6; TRBD1 or TRBD2 may be the D gene (5 bases each). V lost 6 bases to trimming and J lost 5 bases, with 20 bases between them. Germline V gene sequence: CDR1 MNHNY, CDR2 SVGAGI (reference sequence). CDR3 length equals 17 residues. CDR3 protein: CASRPRGRASRANVLTF. The CDR3 bases are TGTGCCAGCAGGCCCCGGGGCCGAGCGTCGAGGGCCAACGTCCTGACTTTC.

There are many counts of this clonotype. This chain connects TRBV5-1 to TRBJ2-7; TRBD2 aligns across 11 bases. In germline, CDR1 is SGHRS, CDR2 YFSETQ. This CDR3 comprises 15 residues. The ends lost 2 bases at V and 2 bases at J; junction bases unmatched: 3. The CDR3 spells CASSFLLAGAYEQYF. The CDR3 nucleotides read TGCGCCAGCAGCTTTTTACTAGCGGGGGCCTACGAGCAGTACTTC.

The V and J genes are TRBV5-5 and TRBJ2-5; 7 nucleotides align to TRBD1. Unmatched junction bases numbered 2, after V lost 1 base and J lost 5 bases. The CDR3 extends over 13 amino acids. Germline CDR1 SGHKS, CDR2 YYEKEE (reference sequence). In DNA form, the CDR3 reads TGTGCCAGCAGCTTGAGGGGGCTGGAGACCCAGTACTTC. It yields the protein CASSLRGLETQYF.

This clonotype has ten or more counts. The DNA of the CDR3 is TGTGCCAGCACCGAAGGACTGGATAATGAAAAACTGTTTTTT. It is translated as CASTEGLDNEKLFF. This chain links TRBV5-6 with TRBJ1-4, with D unresolved. Per germline, CDR1 SGHDT and CDR2 YYEEEE. The V end lost 6 bases, the J end lost 4 bases, and 13 bases lay between the germline ends. The CDR3 length is 14 residues.

At least ten counts were recorded for this clonotype. The rearrangement uses TRBV2 and TRBJ2-1; no clear D gene. CDR1 is SNHLY, CDR2 FYNNEI, per germline. Deletions cut 0 bases from V and 9 bases from J, with 3 bases between. This CDR3 contains 11 residues. The CDR3, as DNA: TGTGCCAGCAGTGAAGCGATTGAGCAGTTCTTC. Residues: CASSEAIEQFF.

The rearrangement uses TRBV6-6 and TRBJ1-6; no firm D call. The CDR3 has 13 amino acids. Germline V gene sequence: CDR1 MNHNY, CDR2 SVGAGI (reference sequence). With 4 bases removed from V and 7 bases from J, the gap between germline ends came to 8 bases. Here the CDR3 reads CASSSPENSPLHF. CDR3 coding DNA: TGTGCCAGCAGTTCTCCTGAAAATTCACCCCTCCACTTT.

Ten or more counts support this clonotype. V usage is TRBV3-1 and J usage is TRBJ1-1; the match to TRBD1 covers 7 bases. The CDR3 contains 15 residues. The trim removed 1 base at V and 1 base at J, leaving 3 bases unmatched. CDR1 and CDR2 from the germline V gene are LGHDT and YNNKEL (reference sequence). The CDR3 DNA follows: TGTGCCAGCAGCCAAGTGAGGACAGGGAACACTGAAGCTTTCTTT. Translating it yields CASSQVRTGNTEAFF.

There are many counts of this clonotype. This chain uses TRBV9 with TRBJ2-3; 7 bases align to TRBD2. The junction had 11 bases not matched to a gene; V was cut back by 0 bases and J by 7 bases. Germline V gene data show CDR1 as SGDLS and CDR2 as YYNGEE. This CDR3 has 16 residues. The CDR3 DNA is TGTGCCAGCAGCGTAGTATCCGGGGAGGGGCCTTATACGCAGTATTTT. Its translation: CASSVVSGEGPYTQYF.